The 7 T cell receptor beta chains given below trace back to one sample, sequenced in a study of cytomegalovirus exposure and HLA in healthy donors. The PCR used 60 Vbeta and 13 Jbeta primers. Sequencing was performed with immunoSEQ multiplex PCR; in TCRdb, only in-frame clones are kept and a portion is missing. The sample shows around 70,000 clones, roughly 82% of them seen only once. The sample was PBMCs. These receptors all come from a man in his 70s in good health and CMV-seronegative.

This clone occurred once. This chain links TRBV27 with TRBJ2-7; maybe TRBD1 (6 bases). Trimming took off 6 bases at V and 6 bases at J, with 12 bases between the two ends. Germline CDR1 reads MNHEY; CDR2 reads SMNVEV (reference sequence). The CDR3 extends over 12 amino acids. The CDR3 here is CASSYTGTEQYF. CDR3 coding DNA: TGTGCCAGCAGCTATACAGGGACCGAGCAGTACTTC.

The chain recombines TRBV7-9 with TRBJ1-4, with 10 bases that match TRBD1. With V trimmed by 5 bases and J by 5 bases, 5 bases remained unmatched. Germline CDR1 and CDR2: SEHNR and FQNEAQ (reference sequence). This CDR3 has 15 residues. The CDR3 is CASSPGQGRNEKLFF. CDR3 bases: TGTGCCAGCAGCCCGGGACAGGGGAGGAATGAAAAACTGTTTTTT.

This chain links TRBV5-8 with TRBJ2-1, with 13 bases that match TRBD2. Germline CDR1 and CDR2: SGHTS and YDEGEE. V dropped 4 bases and J dropped 1; count of bases not matched to a gene: 8. This CDR3 has 18 amino acids. The chain's CDR3 is CASSRTSGSGISYNEQFF. The DNA for the CDR3 is TGTGCCAGCAGCCGGACTAGCGGGAGTGGGATATCCTACAATGAGCAGTTCTTC.

The chain uses TRBV28 and TRBJ2-5; D may be TRBD1 (5 bases). The J call could be wrong; TRBJ2-7 is a better fit for the DNA end. Germline V gives CDR1 MDHEN, CDR2 SYDVKM. The CDR3 extends over 14 amino acids. As DNA, the CDR3 is TGTGCCAGCAGGACCCCAGGGCAGCTCTACGAGCAGTACTTC. Its protein product is CASRTPGQLYEQYF.

This clone was detected once. V gene TRBV5-1 combines with J gene TRBJ2-7; the D is unclear. Trimming removed 0 bases from V and 1 base from J, with 11 bases in between. The CDR3 is made up of 15 amino acids. Germline V CDR1 and CDR2: SGHRS, YFSETQ. The CDR3 bases are TGCGCCAGCAGCTTGGGTCCAGGTTTATCCTACGAGCAGTACTTC. Translation: CASSLGPGLSYEQYF.

The chain recombines TRBV29-1 with TRBJ2-5; TRBD2 aligns across 10 bases. CDR1 is SQVTM and CDR2 is ANQGSEA in the germline V gene. With 1 base clipped from V and 2 bases from J, the junction kept 4 bases outside the gene matches. This CDR3 comprises 15 residues. CDR3 residues: CSVEGGAGGQETQYF. As DNA, the CDR3 is TGCAGCGTTGAAGGAGGAGCGGGGGGGCAAGAGACCCAGTACTTC.

The chain combines TRBV5-6 with TRBJ2-5, with D maybe TRBD1 (5 bases). The V and J ends lost 6 bases and 2 bases respectively, with 11 bases between them. Germline V CDR1 and CDR2: SGHDT, YYEEEE. The CDR3 is made up of 13 amino acids. The CDR3 DNA follows: TGTGCCAGCATTAACAGACAGCAAGAGACCCAGTACTTC. Protein product: CASINRQQETQYF.